This T cell receptor (beta chain) was recorded in a study of cytomegalovirus exposure and HLA in healthy donors. Broader study findings: Cytomegalovirus association was listed for about 180 TCR beta chains. Later analysis reportedly placed an Asian-associated ancestry cluster below the roughly 680-donor mean in N-insertions. TRBV6-2, TRBV6-3 and some other V segments were excluded as indistinguishable. Accurate prediction of most subjects' HLA-A and HLA-B alleles from TCR beta sequences was reported.

Germline loops: CDR1 SGHTA, CDR2 FQGNSA. Trimming left V 2 bases short and J 4 bases short, with 18 bases between. This CDR3 contains 17 residues. The primer mix had 60 Vbeta and 13 Jbeta primers. Assay: immunoSEQ multiplex PCR; the TCRdb copy retains only in-frame clones and omits some. The sample records some 200,000 clones, about three quarters being singletons. With respect to this clone: Antigen: not known.

The J gene is TRBJ1-3, the V gene TRBV7-2; possible D gene TRBD1, 6 bases. The sequence was collected from a man in his late teens or twenties in good health and CMV-seronegative. The specimen was PBMCs. CDR3 sequence (DNA): TGTGCCAGCAGCTTAAGTGTGTGGACAGACACGGGAAACACCATATATTTT. Encoded protein: CASSLSVWTDTGNTIYF. Using reference TRBV7-2 and TRBJ1-3 for the parts outside the CDR3, the full variable domain is GAGVSQSPSNKVTEKGKDVELRCDPISGHTALYWYRQSLGQGLEFLIYFQGNSAPDKSGLPSDRFSAERTGGSVSTLTIQRTQQEDSAVYLCASSLSVWTDTGNTIYFGEGSWLTVV.